The table lists the clone carrying this T cell receptor beta chain with many counts. Its antigen is not known. The sample comes from a study of tumor and adjacent non-tumor tissue in lung cancer. Across the whole study: The cohort had about a dozen adenocarcinoma, 2 squamous cell and 1 small cell patients. Study-wide results and caveats: Top 100 clones took a larger repertoire share in normal lung.

The CDR3 runs 15 residues. V was clipped by 3 bases and J by 5 bases, with 16 bases between them. CDR1 and CDR2 (germline): MNHNS, SASEGT. No cell sorting was done before RNA was extracted from the tissue. This non-tumor lung sample came from over 3 cm beyond the tumor edge. The library came from three nested PCR rounds adapted from ARM-PCR protocols. One entry per CDR3 protein, called by TCRdb with MiXCR from the multiplex PCR reads. In the table there are about 48,000 distinct CDR3 sequences, less than 70% of which are singletons. This TCR was recovered from a woman between 65 and 79 years old with non-small cell lung cancer. The sequencing sample was made of distant non-tumor lung tissue. This chain links TRBV6-1 with TRBJ1-2; D is perhaps TRBD1 (6 bases). CDR3 sequence (DNA): TGTGCCAGCAGTGATGGACAGACCCCTTGGTATGGCTACACCTTC. Translation gives CASSDGQTPWYGYTF.